This T cell receptor (beta chain) was documented in a study of shared clonotypes between healthy human individuals (dated by TCRdb to 2020 to 2022). Concerning the study at large: The cohort comprised a couple of women and a few men aged 18 to 49 years. Blood TCR repertoires of a handful of healthy adults were deeply sequenced to estimate repertoire size and the extent of clonotype sharing between individuals. Libraries were prepared and TCR repertoires were sequenced by different laboratories using diverse techniques, in order to increase sequencing depth and limit assay-specific biases. Between about 0.94 and 8.9 billion PBMCs per donor were obtained by leukapheresis.

Results and caveats for the whole study, not just this receptor: Sampling was limited to blood, and TCR repertoires in tissue likely differ from TCR repertoires in blood. The small number of donors limited the genetic and exposure-history diversity represented. Pairwise subsampling indicated that sequencing depth was expected to affect the degree of clonotype sharing among donors.

Using the deep immunoSEQ assay, multiplex PCR amplified TCR CDR3 regions from genomic DNA. For each cell subset, the extracted genomic DNA was distributed evenly across all wells of several immunoSEQ 96-well plates, and each plate served as one replicate. Each replicate PCR for unsorted PBMC received roughly 300 ng genomic DNA, equal to 25,000 to 35,000 T cell genomes. Unsorted PBMC genomic DNA was sequenced across ten immunoSEQ deep assay plates. Purified libraries were quantified with a Qubit 3.0 fluorometer, sized on a Bioanalyzer 2100, and re-quantified with the KAPA Library Quantification kit. Every immunoSEQ 96-well plate was sequenced on a separate single-read 150-cycle Illumina NextSeq 550 flow cell. In the paper's pipeline: Because the immunoSEQ output included only junctional sequences and no quality scores, the filtering could not be the same as the filtering used for full-length reads. To assign V/J genes and CDR3, sequences were annotated using PyIR, a Python wrapper for IgBLAST v1.9, with IMGT germline references. Any read was removed if the V/J assignment was weak (E-value above 1e-6), the CDR3 was missing, or the read contained stop codons, out-of-frame junctions, or ambiguous translated residues. V3J clonotypes were defined as sequences sharing the same inferred V gene, J gene, and CDR3 amino acid sequence. The percentage overlap between two repertoires was calculated by dividing the number of shared unique clonotypes by the size of the smaller repertoire. Three approaches were used to assess repertoire richness: RTK rarefaction, the Chao1 estimator, and Recon v2.1 estimates of unobserved clonotypes. The immuneACCESS repertoire file appears here via TCRdb, limited to in-frame rearrangements. These files lack a portion of the clones; in checked studies, under half of the deficit traces to unresolved V genes, and the cause of the others is not known. V, J and clone size were drawn from that table, and D and trimming were deduced from the DNA. This sample comprises 400,000 to 600,000 clones, 75% to 80% of them detected only once. The leading ten clones occupy approximately 13% of the sample.

For this clone: The target of this receptor is not known. Base quality data are lacking; no much larger clone is found one base away.

Healthy HIV-negative adults with no recently reported acute infections or vaccinations were included as donors. All donors were Caucasian adults living in Nashville, Tennessee, USA. For unsorted samples, about 90 million PBMCs were counted, and genomic DNA was extracted using the QIAamp DNA Blood Mini kit. Blood was collected by leukapheresis, and PBMCs were isolated by Ficoll-Histopaque density gradient centrifugation and then cryopreserved in liquid nitrogen vapor phase. CDR1 and CDR2 were assigned from the germline V gene (reference sequence) as LNHDA and SQIVND. The CDR3 sequence holds 13 residues, the cysteine and phenylalanine included. Of all the DNA, just the CDR3 is kept, 39 bases in frame from base 1. V drops 3 bases and J drops 12 bases, leaving 16 bases in between.

Recombination connected TRBV19 to TRBJ2-3, with TRBD2 as a weak D call on 6 bases. The receptor's source is a woman aged 35 to 49 in good health. Some clones in this sample may be carry-over from other donors' samples. Sequencing was performed on PBMCs. The DNA sequence reads TGTGCCAGTAGTATGAGCGGGTATCAATCCCAGTATTTT. This yields the protein CASSMSGYQSQYF. Joined to the reference TRBV19 and TRBJ2-3 proteins, this CDR3 gives the full variable domain: DGGITQSPKYLFRKEGQNVTLSCEQNLNHDAMYWYRQDPGQGLRLIYYSQIVNDFQKGDIAEGYSVSREKKESFPLTVTSAQKNPTAFYLCASSMSGYQSQYFGPGTRLTVL.